The 13 T cell receptor beta chains below were found in one sample sequenced in a study of chemoradiotherapy in HPV16-positive cancers. The protocol was immunoSEQ multiplex PCR, while the TCRdb copy is restricted to in-frame clones and leaves out a portion. The sample gives under 6,500 clones, 75% to 85% of which show up once; over 25% is in the top ten. Sampling took place from a patient who underwent chemoradiotherapy. The receptors stem from a human donor with HPV-associated anogenital cancer.

Comment on this clone: The junction differs from germline at one of its ends, possibly a read error. V gene TRBV7-9 combines with J gene TRBJ2-5; 7 nucleotides match TRBD2. Germline CDR1 is SEHNR and CDR2 is FQNEAQ (reference sequence). This CDR3 region has 15 residues. CDR3 loop: CASSVGTTRQGTQYF. The CDR3 coding sequence is TGTGCCAGCAGCGTGGGGACTACTCGGCAAGGGACCCAGTACTTC.

The chain uses TRBV7-3 and TRBJ2-5; no definite D call. CDR3 size: 14 residues. V was trimmed by 4 bases and J by 4 bases, leaving 13 bases between them. Germline V gives CDR1 SGHTA, CDR2 FQGTGA. This chain's CDR3 is CASSSTVVGETQYF. CDR3 coding DNA: TGTGCCAGCAGCTCAACCGTGGTGGGAGAGACCCAGTACTTC.

J is TRBJ2-1 and V is TRBV6-4; D is perhaps TRBD1 or TRBD2 (6 bases each). Germline V gene sequence: CDR1 MRHNA, CDR2 SNTAGT. This CDR3 comprises 15 residues. V lost 4 bases and J lost 5, with 15 bases in between. CDR3 protein: CASSASEGGNNEQFF. The DNA of the CDR3 is TGTGCCAGCAGTGCCTCGGAGGGGGGAAACAATGAGCAGTTCTTC.

The chain employs TRBV29-1 and TRBJ1-1; 11 bases align to TRBD1. V lost 7 bases and J lost 1; bases outside the gene matches: 2. The CDR3 runs to 13 residues. Germline CDR1 is SQVTM and CDR2 is ANQGSEA. Here the CDR3 reads CSGDRGGNTEAFF. In nucleotides, the CDR3 is TGCAGCGGGGACAGGGGGGGGAACACTGAAGCTTTCTTT.

V usage is TRBV19 and J usage is TRBJ2-7; 10 bases are a match to TRBD1. Germline V lookup: CDR1 LNHDA, CDR2 SQIVND (reference sequence). The CDR3 runs to 14 residues. The V and J ends lost 6 bases and 4 bases, in that order; junction bases with no gene match: 6. In DNA, the CDR3 is TGTGCCAGTAGAACCGGGACAGGGGCATACGAGCAGTACTTC. It codes for CASRTGTGAYEQYF.

This clone occurred once. The V and J genes are TRBV14 and TRBJ2-1; 7 nucleotides match TRBD1. Germline V gene sequence: CDR1 SGHDN, CDR2 FVKESK. J was trimmed by 10 bases and V by 4 bases; bases with no gene match: 4. The CDR3 contains 12 residues. CDR3 amino acids: CASSRTGPEQFF. As DNA, the CDR3 is TGTGCCAGCAGCCGGACAGGCCCCGAGCAGTTCTTC. Supplemented by reference TRBV14 and TRBJ2-1, the full variable domain reads EAGVTQFPSHSVIEKGQTVTLRCDPISGHDNLYWYRRVMGKEIKFLLHFVKESKQDESGMPNNRFLAERTGGTYSTLKVQPAELEDSGVYFCASSRTGPEQFFGPGTRLTVL.

The rearrangement joins TRBV5-1 to TRBJ1-4; D remains unclear. Germline CDR1 SGHRS, CDR2 YFSETQ. This CDR3 has 14 amino acids. Trimming took 2 bases from V and 10 from J, leaving 15 bases between them. The DNA for the CDR3 is TGCGCCAGCAGCTTAAAGGGCGGGGATGGAAAACTGTTTTTT. It specifies CASSLKGGDGKLFF.

The chain is built from TRBV12-5 and TRBJ2-2, with no clear D. This CDR3 region has 13 residues. The V gene's germline CDR1 is LGHNT and CDR2 FRNRAP. Trimming removed 2 bases from V and 2 bases from J, with 3 bases in between. As DNA, the CDR3 is TGTGCTAGTGGTTTGTATAACACCGGGGAGCTGTTTTTT. Its protein product is CASGLYNTGELFF.

Only a few counts were recorded for this clone. This chain links TRBV5-1 with TRBJ2-1; D is uncertain. CDR1 SGHRS and CDR2 YFSETQ come from the germline V gene. V lost 2 bases and J lost 7, with 4 bases in between. CDR3 length equals 11 residues. Written as DNA, the CDR3 is TGCGCCAGCAGCTTTGGGAATGAGCAGTTCTTC. Its protein product is CASSFGNEQFF.

The chain uses TRBV29-1 and TRBJ1-2; weak D call: TRBD1 (5 bases). Per the germline V gene, CDR1 is SQVTM and CDR2 is ANQGSEA. Deletions cut 1 base from V and 0 bases from J, with 6 bases between. This CDR3 has 13 residues. CDR3 region: CSVEAGPNYGYTF. DNA for the CDR3: TGCAGCGTTGAAGCGGGGCCTAACTATGGCTACACCTTC.

Only one count was recorded for this clone. This sequence joins TRBV7-8 and TRBJ1-2, with D unresolved. Trimming removed 6 bases at V and 1 base at J, with 18 bases between. The CDR3 sequence is 16 residues long. Germline values: CDR1 SGHVS, CDR2 FQNEAQ. The CDR3 spells CASSSLEGSDNYGYTF. CDR3 DNA sequence: TGTGCCAGCAGTTCCCTCGAAGGCTCGGATAACTATGGCTACACCTTC.

The chain employs TRBV6-5 and TRBJ2-7, with D possibly TRBD2 on 5 matching bases. Germline V CDR1 and CDR2: MNHEY, SVGAGI. V lost 6 bases and J lost 2, with 14 bases in between. The CDR3 loop spans 14 amino acids. CDR3 DNA: TGTGCCAGCAGCCCTTGGACGGGGACCTACGAGCAGTACTTC. This codes for CASSPWTGTYEQYF.

The chain couples TRBV5-1 to TRBJ2-1; 9 positions agree with TRBD1. V lost 4 bases and J lost 11; bases outside the gene matches: 4. The CDR3 consists of 12 residues. The germline V gene encodes CDR1 SGHRS and CDR2 YFSETQ. CDR3 loop: CASSLGQGQQFF. CDR3 bases: TGCGCCAGCAGCCTGGGACAGGGACAGCAGTTCTTC.